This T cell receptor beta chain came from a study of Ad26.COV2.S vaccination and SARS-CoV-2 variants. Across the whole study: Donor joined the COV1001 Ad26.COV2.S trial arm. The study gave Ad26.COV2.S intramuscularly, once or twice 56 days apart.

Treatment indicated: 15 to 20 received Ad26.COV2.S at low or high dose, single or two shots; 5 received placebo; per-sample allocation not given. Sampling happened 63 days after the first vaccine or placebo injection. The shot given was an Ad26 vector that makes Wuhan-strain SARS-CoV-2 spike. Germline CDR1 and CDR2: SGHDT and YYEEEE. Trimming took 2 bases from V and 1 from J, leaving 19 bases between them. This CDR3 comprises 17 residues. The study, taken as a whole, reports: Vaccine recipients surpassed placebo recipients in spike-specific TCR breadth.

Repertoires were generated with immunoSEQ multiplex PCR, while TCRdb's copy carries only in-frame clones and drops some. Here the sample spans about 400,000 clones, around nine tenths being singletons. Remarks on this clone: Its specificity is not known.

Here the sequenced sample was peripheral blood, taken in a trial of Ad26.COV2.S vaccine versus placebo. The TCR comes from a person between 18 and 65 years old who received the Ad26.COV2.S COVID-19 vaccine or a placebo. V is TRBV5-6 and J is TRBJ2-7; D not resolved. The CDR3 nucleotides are TGTGCCAGCAGCTTTAGGATACGAGGCAGGTCATCCTACGAGCAGTACTTC. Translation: CASSFRIRGRSSYEQYF. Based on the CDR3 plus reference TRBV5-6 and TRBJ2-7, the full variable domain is DAGVTQSPTHLIKTRGQQVTLRCSPKSGHDTVSWYQQALGQGPQFIFQYYEEEERQRGNFPDRFSGHQFPNYSSELNVNALLLGDSALYLCASSFRIRGRSSYEQYFGPGTRLTVT.